This T cell receptor (beta chain) comes out of a study of OX40 agonist ivuxolimab in advanced cancers. General study results and limits: People who partly responded at 0.1-3.0 mg/kg had some of the least clonal expansion seen.

About this clone: Its cognate antigen is unknown.

The CDR3 has 13 amino acids. Germline V gene lookup returns CDR1 MDHEN and CDR2 SYDVKM. The V gene lost 4 bases and the J gene lost 6 bases, with 13 bases spanning the gap. Assay used: immunoSEQ multiplex PCR; TCRdb lists only in-frame clones, some missing. Among about 90,000 clones, roughly 91% were seen once, and the ten largest hold less than 0.35%. Any history of autoimmune disease or systemic immunosuppression disqualified patients. The sample in question was CD4+ or CD8+ T cells sorted from blood, obtained in a trial of the OX40 agonist ivuxolimab. The rearrangement uses TRBV28 and TRBJ2-7; no firm D call. This TCR derives from an adult with an advanced solid tumor such as melanoma, head and neck, liver or kidney cancer. The CDR3 coding sequence is TGTGCCAGCAGTTACCTCTTGGGCGGCGAGCAGTACTTC. Translating gives CASSYLLGGEQYF. Using reference TRBV28 and TRBJ2-7 for the parts outside the CDR3, the full variable domain is DVKVTQSSRYLVKRTGEKVFLECVQDMDHENMFWYRQDPGLGLRLIYFSYDVKMKEKGDIPEGYSVSREKKERFSLILESASTNQTSMYLCASSYLLGGEQYFGPGTRLTVT.